This T cell receptor beta chain was captured in a study of blood T cell repertoires in COVID-19. Overall study context: Specimens from acute and convalescent COVID-19 originated in the United States, Italy and Spain. The cDNA or gDNA used as material had been derived from T cells, B-cell-depleted T cells, or PBMCs.

The CDR3 is 14 residues long. Germline CDR1 reads SEHNR; CDR2 reads FQNEAQ (reference sequence). V dropped 5 bases and J dropped 5 bases, with 15 bases sitting between them. Under the authors' procedure: Amplification of reference gene primers was used by the study to estimate nucleated cell counts. Sequencing was performed with immunoSEQ multiplex PCR; in TCRdb, only in-frame clones are kept and a portion is missing. Clone size and the V and J calls come from that table; the DNA yielded D and trimming. The table records 90,000 to 130,000 clones, over 80% of them present only once. The sequence came from a woman aged 70-85 years with acute or convalescent COVID-19. The sample consisted of peripheral blood. V gene TRBV7-9 combines with J gene TRBJ1-1, with TRBD1 as a possible D gene (5 bases). CDR3 in DNA: TGTGCCAGCAGCCCCCTCGGGGGGGGAACTGAAGCTTTCTTT. This codes for CASSPLGGGTEAFF.